This T cell receptor (beta chain) was sequenced for a study of T cell repertoires in cytomegalovirus infection. Study background: CMV infection plus the matching HLA type was flagged by public TCR beta signatures.

There are a few counts of this clonotype. Its specificity is unknown. TCRdb recomputed calls from the reads with MiXCR, one row per CDR3 protein. The sample has hundreds of thousands of distinct CDR3 sequences, 17% seen once. Points from the study as a whole: Summed frequency of public TCR beta families distinguished CMV carriers with the relevant HLA.

The germline V gene has CDR1 SGHNT and CDR2 YYREEE (reference sequence). The CDR3 covers 13 residues. V shed 2 bases and J shed 7 bases, with 12 bases lying between them. The chain combines TRBV5-4 with TRBJ2-5; D is possibly TRBD2 (6 bases). Specimen: PBMCs. The origin of this receptor is a human donor in good health (CMV status not recorded). Some clones in this sample may be carry-over from other donors' samples. The CDR3 DNA sequence: TGTGCCAGCAGCTTTGGCCAGGGAGGGACCCAGTACTTC. As protein: CASSFGQGGTQYF.